Presented here are 18 T cell receptor beta chains from one specimen sequenced in a study of cytomegalovirus exposure and HLA in healthy donors. PCR used 60 Vbeta primers and 13 Jbeta primers. The assay was immunoSEQ multiplex PCR, and TCRdb's table has in-frame clones only and misses some. The sample holds approximately 88,000 clones, around 80% seen once. Sequencing was done on a sample of PBMCs. These receptor sequences come from a man aged 30-40 years in good health and CMV-seropositive.

The chain couples TRBV30 to TRBJ1-1, with 9 bases fitting TRBD1. Losses at the gene ends were 5 bases for V and 4 bases for J; bases not matched to a gene: 2. Per the germline V gene, CDR1 is GTSNPN and CDR2 is SVGIG (reference sequence). The CDR3 sequence is 12 residues long. CDR3 nucleotides: TGTGCCTGGGACAGGGGGGGCACTGAAGCTTTCTTT. Its translation: CAWDRGGTEAFF.

The gene calls are TRBV6-1 and TRBJ2-7; no definite D call. V was cut by 5 bases and J by 3 bases, with 8 bases left in between. CDR3 length equals 12 residues. The germline V gene encodes CDR1 MNHNS and CDR2 SASEGT. In DNA form, the CDR3 reads TGTGCCAGCAGTCCCGACAACTACGAGCAGTACTTC. Amino acids: CASSPDNYEQYF.

The chain employs TRBV6-1 and TRBJ2-7, with unresolved D. Trimming stripped 2 bases from V and 3 bases from J, with 14 bases between. This CDR3 is built from 15 residues. Germline V gives CDR1 MNHNS, CDR2 SASEGT. CDR3 protein: CASSEPLRTDYEQYV. The CDR3 DNA reads as TGTGCCAGCAGTGAACCCCTACGGACCGACTACGAGCAGTACGTC.

CDR3 in DNA: TGTGCCAGCAGTCCCCAACAGGACTATGGCTACACCTTC. It translates to CASSPQQDYGYTF. The chain links TRBV6-1 to TRBJ1-2; tentatively, D is TRBD1 (5 bases). The V gene's germline CDR1 is MNHNS and CDR2 SASEGT. The CDR3 totals 13 residues. The ends were cut back, 5 bases at V and 3 bases at J, with 10 bases in the middle.

The chain has TRBV7-2 and TRBJ2-1; perhaps TRBD2 as D (5 bases). V was pared by 2 bases and J by 0 bases, with 8 bases between. This CDR3 spans 15 amino acids. The germline CDR1 and CDR2 sequences are SGHTA and FQGNSA. The CDR3 region has the DNA TGTGCCAGCAGCTTACGGGGAAGCTCCTACAATGAGCAGTTCTTC. Protein product: CASSLRGSSYNEQFF.

V usage is TRBV6-5 and J usage is TRBJ1-1; TRBD1 aligns across 7 bases. The V gene's germline CDR1 is MNHEY and CDR2 SVGAGI. The CDR3 runs 15 residues. V dropped 4 bases and J dropped 4; count of bases not matched to a gene: 9. DNA for the CDR3: TGTGCCAGCAGTTCCCCTTCGACAGGGCCCACTGAAGCTTTCTTT. This encodes CASSSPSTGPTEAFF.

The chain carries TRBV7-2 and TRBJ2-3, with a possible D match to TRBD1 (6 bases). This CDR3 contains 13 residues. In germline, CDR1 is SGHTA, CDR2 FQGNSA. Trimming took 8 bases from V and 2 from J, leaving 11 bases between them. This CDR3 is CASSRGLTDTQYF. CDR3 DNA sequence: TGTGCCAGCTCCAGGGGCCTCACAGATACGCAGTATTTT.

The CDR3 DNA reads as TGTGCCAGTAGCGGGGACAGTAAGGGTAGCAATCAGCCCCAGCATTTT. Translation gives CASSGDSKGSNQPQHF. This rearrangement joins TRBV19 to TRBJ1-5; 7 bases line up with TRBD1. There are 16 residues in the CDR3. Germline V gives CDR1 LNHDA, CDR2 SQIVND (reference sequence). V shed 6 bases and J 0 bases; nucleotides not matched to a gene: 8.

Of note for this clone: An end of the junction does not agree with germline; a read error may underlie this. The same CDR3 also results from other DNA sequences found in this sample. This chain joins TRBV19 and TRBJ2-5; TRBD1 matches 8 bases. The CDR3 consists of 12 residues. CDR1 is LNHDA and CDR2 is SQIVND in the germline V gene (reference sequence). The CDR3: CASSLDRGTQYF. CDR3 sequence (DNA): TGTGCCAGTAGTCTAGACAGGGGAACCCAGTACTTC.

This clone came up a few times. The gene calls are TRBV6-1 and TRBJ1-2; TRBD1 agrees at 7 bases. The CDR3 loop spans 14 amino acids. Germline CDR1 is MNHNS and CDR2 is SASEGT. J lost 4 bases, V lost 6 bases, and 8 bases had no gene match. The CDR3 sequence: CASSAPDRVYGYTF. The CDR3 DNA follows: TGTGCCAGCAGCGCCCCCGACAGGGTCTATGGCTACACCTTC.

This clone showed up just a few times. The J gene is TRBJ1-1, the V gene TRBV6-6; the D is unclear. Trimming shortened V by 5 bases and J by 4 bases, and 11 bases separated the two germline ends. The V gene's germline CDR1 is MNHNY and CDR2 SVGAGI (reference sequence). This CDR3 contains 13 residues. The CDR3 DNA sequence: TGTGCCAGCAGTCGGAGCTTAATCACTGAAGCTTTCTTT. Translating gives CASSRSLITEAFF.

V and J are TRBV5-1 and TRBJ1-4; a weak D match, TRBD1 (6 bases). Trimming shortened V by 0 bases and J by 4 bases, and 13 bases separated the two germline ends. Germline V CDR1 and CDR2: SGHRS, YFSETQ. The CDR3 extends over 16 amino acids. The CDR3 is CASSLALAGVNEKLFF. CDR3 DNA sequence: TGCGCCAGCAGCTTGGCGTTAGCAGGGGTTAATGAAAAACTGTTTTTT.

This chain joins TRBV2 and TRBJ1-3; TRBD1 aligns across 7 bases. This CDR3 region has 14 residues. CDR1 is SNHLY, CDR2 FYNNEI, per germline. V was clipped by 7 bases and J by 0 bases; unmatched bases: 3. CDR3 region: CASKGTASGNTIYF. The CDR3 DNA sequence: TGTGCCAGCAAAGGGACAGCCTCTGGAAACACCATATATTTT.

The chain carries TRBV7-2 and TRBJ2-7; D is possibly TRBD2 (6 bases). The germline V gene has CDR1 SGHTA and CDR2 FQGNSA. The CDR3 loop spans 15 amino acids. The V gene lost 5 bases and the J gene lost 0 bases, with 14 bases spanning the gap. Here the CDR3 reads CASSPRGGSSYEQYF. DNA for the CDR3: TGTGCCAGCAGCCCTCGTGGGGGGAGCTCCTACGAGCAGTACTTC.

This clone was counted between two and nine times. The germline gene is not matched at one end of the junction; a read error may be the cause. The chain couples TRBV4-3 to TRBJ2-1; D is possibly TRBD1 (6 bases). Germline V gives CDR1 LGHNA, CDR2 YSLEER. The CDR3 loop spans 16 amino acids. Here the CDR3 reads CASSLWGVSKGGIQIF. The CDR3 DNA is TGCGCCAGCAGCCTCTGGGGAGTTAGTAAAGGGGGTATTCAGATCTTC.

The J gene is TRBJ1-6, the V gene TRBV10-1, with 8 bases matching TRBD1. Germline loops: CDR1 WNHNN, CDR2 SYGVQD (reference sequence). The CDR3 contains 17 residues. V was pared by 1 base and J by 6 bases, with 8 bases of the junction left unmatched. This chain's CDR3 is CASSEYRQGRPNSPLHF. The CDR3 coding sequence is TGCGCCAGCAGTGAGTATCGACAGGGGCGCCCTAATTCACCCCTCCACTTT.

The chain combines TRBV5-1 with TRBJ1-1; 9 bases line up with TRBD1. V lost 5 bases to trimming and J lost 6 bases; unmatched junction nucleotides: 8. This CDR3 has 14 residues. Germline values: CDR1 SGHRS, CDR2 YFSETQ. The CDR3 sequence: CASSLPTGGPEAFF. CDR3 in DNA: TGCGCCAGCAGTTTGCCGACAGGGGGACCTGAAGCTTTCTTT.

This clone occurred once. The chain couples TRBV23-1 to TRBJ2-1; TRBD1 agrees at 9 bases. TRBV23-1 is recorded as an ORF, its role being uncertain. There are 20 residues in the CDR3. With V trimmed by 0 bases and J by 3 bases, 15 bases remained unmatched. As DNA, the CDR3 is TGCGCCAGCAGTCAATCCCCGGACAGGGGCCGGCGGTATGGCTACAATGAGCAGTTCTTC. Protein: CASSQSPDRGRRYGYNEQFF.